This T cell receptor (beta chain) comes out of a study of TIL therapy for anti-PD-1-resistant metastatic lung cancer. This clone has only a few counts. What it binds is unknown. The libraries were made with immunoSEQ v3. Sequencing was performed with immunoSEQ multiplex PCR; in TCRdb, only in-frame clones are kept and a portion is missing. This table holds about 36,000 clones, roughly 80% found once. Stated time point: pre-treatment sample, taken before nivolumab and TIL therapy. Points from the study as a whole: Infused TIL clonotypes partially replaced the baseline blood repertoire, then decayed over months. This highly selected cohort may not generalize to typical lung cancer patients.

Germline V gives CDR1 SGHTA, CDR2 FQGTGA. This CDR3 is built from 13 residues. The V segment lost 8 bases and the J segment 4 bases; nucleotides outside the gene matches: 7. The chain is built from TRBV7-3 and TRBJ1-2; 7 bases are a match to TRBD1. The receptor's source is a person aged 25 to 80 with non-small cell lung cancer. Sequencing used blood, obtained at baseline. CDR3 amino acids: CASSRGQLYGYTF. DNA for the CDR3: TGTGCCAGCTCTCGGGGACAGCTCTATGGCTACACCTTC.